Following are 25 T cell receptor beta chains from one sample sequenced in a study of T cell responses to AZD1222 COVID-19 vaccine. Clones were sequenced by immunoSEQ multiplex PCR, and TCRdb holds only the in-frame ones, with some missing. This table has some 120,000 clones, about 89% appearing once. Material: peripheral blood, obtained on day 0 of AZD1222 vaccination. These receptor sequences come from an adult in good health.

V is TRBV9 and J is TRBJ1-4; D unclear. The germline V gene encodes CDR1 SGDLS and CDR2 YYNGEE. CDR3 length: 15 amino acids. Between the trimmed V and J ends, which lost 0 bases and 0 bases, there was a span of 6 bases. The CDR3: CASSVVGTTNEKLFF. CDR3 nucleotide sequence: TGTGCCAGCAGCGTAGTGGGGACAACTAATGAAAAACTGTTTTTT.

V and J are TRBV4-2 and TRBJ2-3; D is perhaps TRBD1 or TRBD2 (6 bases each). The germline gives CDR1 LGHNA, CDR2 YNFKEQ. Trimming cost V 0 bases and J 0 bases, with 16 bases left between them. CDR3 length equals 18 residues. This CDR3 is CASSQELRRGHSTDTQYF. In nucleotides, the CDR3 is TGTGCCAGCAGCCAAGAATTAAGGCGGGGACATAGCACAGATACGCAGTATTTT.

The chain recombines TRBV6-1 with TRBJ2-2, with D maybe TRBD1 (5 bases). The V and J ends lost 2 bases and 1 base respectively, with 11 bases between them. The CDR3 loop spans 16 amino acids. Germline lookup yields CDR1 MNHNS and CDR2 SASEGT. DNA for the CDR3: TGTGCCAGCAGTGAACAGGGTCCAGGGAACACCGGGGAGCTGTTTTTT. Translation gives CASSEQGPGNTGELFF.

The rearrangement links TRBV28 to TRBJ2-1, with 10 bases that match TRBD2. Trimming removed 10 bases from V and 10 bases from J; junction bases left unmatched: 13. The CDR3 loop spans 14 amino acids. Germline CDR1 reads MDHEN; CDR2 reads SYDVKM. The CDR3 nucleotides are TGTGCCATCACGACTCTAGCGGGAGTCAGAGAGCAGTTCTTC. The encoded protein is CAITTLAGVREQFF.

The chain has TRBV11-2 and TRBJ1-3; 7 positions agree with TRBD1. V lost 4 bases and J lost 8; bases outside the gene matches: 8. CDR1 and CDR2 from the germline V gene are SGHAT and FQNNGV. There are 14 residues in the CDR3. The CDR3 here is CASSSTGAPYTIYF. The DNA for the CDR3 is TGTGCCAGCAGCTCTACAGGGGCGCCGTACACCATATATTTT. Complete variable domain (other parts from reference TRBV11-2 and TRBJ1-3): EAGVAQSPRYKIIEKRQSVAFWCNPISGHATLYWYQQILGQGPKLLIQFQNNGVVDDSQLPKDRFSAERLKGVDSTLKIQPAKLEDSAVYLCASSSTGAPYTIYFGEGSWLTVV.

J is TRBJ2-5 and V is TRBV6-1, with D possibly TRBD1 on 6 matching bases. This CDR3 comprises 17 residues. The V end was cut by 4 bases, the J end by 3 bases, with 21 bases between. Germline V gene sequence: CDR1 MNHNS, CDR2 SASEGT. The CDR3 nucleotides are TGTGCCAGCAGTGCCGGTGGGTTTAGTCACAGGGAAGAGACCCAGTACTTC. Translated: CASSAGGFSHREETQYF.

Here the CDR3 reads CASSHAGGAGNTIYF. For the CDR3, the DNA is TGTGCCAGCAGCCACGCAGGGGGCGCCGGAAACACCATATATTTT. The rearrangement links TRBV11-2 to TRBJ1-3; 8 bases line up with TRBD1. The CDR3 sequence is 15 residues long. CDR1 and CDR2 (germline): SGHAT, FQNNGV. V lost 5 bases and J lost 4; bases outside the gene matches: 7.

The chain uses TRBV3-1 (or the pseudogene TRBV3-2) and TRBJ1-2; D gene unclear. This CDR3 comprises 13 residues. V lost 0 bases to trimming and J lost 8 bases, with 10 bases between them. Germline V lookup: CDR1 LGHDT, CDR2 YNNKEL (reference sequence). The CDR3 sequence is CASSQDGSLGYTF. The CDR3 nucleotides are TGTGCCAGCAGCCAAGATGGCTCCCTGGGCTACACCTTC.

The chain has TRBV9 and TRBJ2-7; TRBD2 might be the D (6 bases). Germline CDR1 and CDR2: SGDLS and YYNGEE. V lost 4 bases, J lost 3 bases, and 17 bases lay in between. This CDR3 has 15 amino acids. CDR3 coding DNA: TGTGCCAGCAGCCCCCGGGTAGCGGCGGTCTACGAGCAGTACTTC. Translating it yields CASSPRVAAVYEQYF.

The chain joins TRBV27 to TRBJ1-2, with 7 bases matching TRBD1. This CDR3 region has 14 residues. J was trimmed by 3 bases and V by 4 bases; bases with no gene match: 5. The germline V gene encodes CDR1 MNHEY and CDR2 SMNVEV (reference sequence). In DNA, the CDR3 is TGTGCCAGCAGTTCCGGACAGGCGTACTATGGCTACACCTTC. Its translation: CASSSGQAYYGYTF.

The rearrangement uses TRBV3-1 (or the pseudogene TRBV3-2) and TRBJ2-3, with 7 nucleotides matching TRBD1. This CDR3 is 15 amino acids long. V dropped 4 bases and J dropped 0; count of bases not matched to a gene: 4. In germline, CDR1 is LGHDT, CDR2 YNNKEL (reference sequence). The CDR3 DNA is TGTGCCAGCAGCCCAGGGACAGCTAGCACAGATACGCAGTATTTT. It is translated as CASSPGTASTDTQYF.

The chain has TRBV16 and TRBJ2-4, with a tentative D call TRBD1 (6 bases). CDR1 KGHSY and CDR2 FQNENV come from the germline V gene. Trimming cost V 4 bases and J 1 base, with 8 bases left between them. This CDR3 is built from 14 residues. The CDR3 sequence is CASSPGQAKNIQYF. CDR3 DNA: TGTGCCAGCAGCCCCGGACAGGCCAAAAACATTCAGTACTTC.

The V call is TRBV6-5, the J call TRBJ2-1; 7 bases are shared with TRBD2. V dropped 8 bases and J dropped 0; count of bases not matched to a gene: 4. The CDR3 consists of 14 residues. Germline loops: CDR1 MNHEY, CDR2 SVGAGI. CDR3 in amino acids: CASCRGSSYNEQFF. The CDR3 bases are TGTGCCAGCTGTCGCGGGAGCTCCTACAATGAGCAGTTCTTC.

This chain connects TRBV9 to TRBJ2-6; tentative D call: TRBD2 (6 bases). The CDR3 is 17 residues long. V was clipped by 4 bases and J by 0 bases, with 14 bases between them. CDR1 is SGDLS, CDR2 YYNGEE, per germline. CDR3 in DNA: TGTGCCAGCAGCCCGCGGGGCGGAAACTCTGGGGCCAACGTCCTGACTTTC. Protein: CASSPRGGNSGANVLTF.

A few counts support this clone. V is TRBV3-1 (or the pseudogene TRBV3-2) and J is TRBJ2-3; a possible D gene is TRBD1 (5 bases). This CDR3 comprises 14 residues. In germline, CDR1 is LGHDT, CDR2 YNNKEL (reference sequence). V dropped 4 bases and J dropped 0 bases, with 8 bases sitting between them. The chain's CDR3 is CASSRRQSTDTQYF. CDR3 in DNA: TGTGCCAGCAGCCGTCGACAGAGCACAGATACGCAGTATTTT.

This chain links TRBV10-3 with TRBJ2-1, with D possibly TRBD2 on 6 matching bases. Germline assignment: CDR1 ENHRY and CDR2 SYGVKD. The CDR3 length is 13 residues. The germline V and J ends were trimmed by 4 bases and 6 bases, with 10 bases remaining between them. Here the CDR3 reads CAISGGSGNEQFF. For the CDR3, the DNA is TGTGCCATCAGTGGTGGTAGCGGCAATGAGCAGTTCTTC.

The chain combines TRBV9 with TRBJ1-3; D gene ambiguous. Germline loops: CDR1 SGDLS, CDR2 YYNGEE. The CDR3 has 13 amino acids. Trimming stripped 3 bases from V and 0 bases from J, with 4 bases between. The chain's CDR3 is CASSASSGNTIYF. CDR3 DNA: TGTGCCAGCAGCGCTTCCTCTGGAAACACCATATATTTT. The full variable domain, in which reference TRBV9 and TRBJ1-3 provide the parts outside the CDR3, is DSGVTQTPKHLITATGQRVTLRCSPRSGDLSVYWYQQSLDQGLQFLIQYYNGEERAKGNILERFSAQQFPDLHSELNLSSLELGDSALYFCASSASSGNTIYFGEGSWLTVV.

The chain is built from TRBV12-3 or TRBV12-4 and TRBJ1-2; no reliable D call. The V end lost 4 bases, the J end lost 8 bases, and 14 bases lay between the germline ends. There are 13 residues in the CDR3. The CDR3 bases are TGTGCCAGCAGTTCACGACGGCTTTTAGGCTACACCTTC. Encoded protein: CASSSRRLLGYTF.

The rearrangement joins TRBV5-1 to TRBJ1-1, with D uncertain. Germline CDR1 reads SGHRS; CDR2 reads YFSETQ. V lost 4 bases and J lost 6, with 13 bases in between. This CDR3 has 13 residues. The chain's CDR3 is CASSPGARAEAFF. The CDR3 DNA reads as TGCGCCAGCAGCCCAGGCGCGAGGGCTGAAGCTTTCTTT.

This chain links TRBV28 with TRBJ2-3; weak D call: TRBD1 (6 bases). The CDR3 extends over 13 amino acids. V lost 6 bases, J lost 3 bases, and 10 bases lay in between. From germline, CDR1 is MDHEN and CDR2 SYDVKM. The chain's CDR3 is CASSQGSTDTQYF. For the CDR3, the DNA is TGTGCCAGCAGCCAGGGGTCTACAGATACGCAGTATTTT. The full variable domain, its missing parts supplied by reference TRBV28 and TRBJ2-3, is DVKVTQSSRYLVKRTGEKVFLECVQDMDHENMFWYRQDPGLGLRLIYFSYDVKMKEKGDIPEGYSVSREKKERFSLILESASTNQTSMYLCASSQGSTDTQYFGPGTRLTVL.

CDR3 residues: CASSDPGHSSSYNEQFF. The CDR3 DNA is TGTGCCAGCAGTGACCCGGGACACAGTAGCTCCTACAATGAGCAGTTCTTC. The chain carries TRBV5-8 and TRBJ2-1, with D perhaps matching TRBD1 (6 bases). V was cut by 5 bases and J by 0 bases, with 18 bases left in between. CDR1 SGHTS and CDR2 YDEGEE come from the germline V gene. The CDR3 contains 17 residues.

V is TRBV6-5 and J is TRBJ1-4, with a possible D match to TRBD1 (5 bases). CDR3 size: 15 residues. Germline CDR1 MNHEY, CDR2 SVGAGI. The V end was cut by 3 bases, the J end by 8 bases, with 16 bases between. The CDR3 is CASSYQGPPREKLFF. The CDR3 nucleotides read TGTGCCAGCAGTTATCAGGGCCCACCTCGGGAAAAACTGTTTTTT.

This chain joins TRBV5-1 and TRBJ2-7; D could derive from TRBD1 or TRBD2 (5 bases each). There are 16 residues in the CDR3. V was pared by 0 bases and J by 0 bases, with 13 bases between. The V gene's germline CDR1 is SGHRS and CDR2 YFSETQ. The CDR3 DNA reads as TGCGCCAGCAGCTTGGGAAACTCAGGGAGCTCCTACGAGCAGTACTTC. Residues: CASSLGNSGSSYEQYF.

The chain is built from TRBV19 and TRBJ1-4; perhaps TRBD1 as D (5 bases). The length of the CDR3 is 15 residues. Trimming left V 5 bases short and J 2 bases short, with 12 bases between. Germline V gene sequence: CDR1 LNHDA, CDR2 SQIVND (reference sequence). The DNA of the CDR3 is TGTGCCAGTAGTCCCCGGGGGGGTACTAATGAAAAACTGTTTTTT. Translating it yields CASSPRGGTNEKLFF.

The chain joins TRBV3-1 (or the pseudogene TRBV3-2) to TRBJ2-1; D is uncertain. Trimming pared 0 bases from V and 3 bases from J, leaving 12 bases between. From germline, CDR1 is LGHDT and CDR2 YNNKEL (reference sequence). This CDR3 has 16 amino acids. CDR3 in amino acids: CASSQDPGTYYNEQFF. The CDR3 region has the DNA TGTGCCAGCAGCCAAGACCCCGGCACCTACTACAATGAGCAGTTCTTC.